The clone carrying this TCR beta chain was recorded at least ten times. This sample stems from a study of T cells in Graves' hyperthyroidism and ophthalmopathy. Looking at the study overall: Sampling of peripheral blood happened at initial diagnosis, prior to any treatment.

RNA transcripts yielded amplified TCR beta CDR3 regions. First-round RT-PCR with HTBI primers amplified the TCR CDR3 region. Using its own MiXCR run on the multiplex PCR reads, TCRdb lists one record per CDR3 protein. This table holds about 350,000 distinct CDR3 sequences, roughly an eighth found once. Ophthalmopathy cases scored 3 or more on the Clinical Activity Score and 4 or more on NOSPECS grade, with duration below 3 months. Sequencing was performed on blood. The sequence derives from a woman aged 40 to 55 with Graves' ophthalmopathy.

The CDR3 loop reads CASSFQVYNEQFF. The CDR3 bases are TGTGCCAGCAGTTTCCAGGTCTACAATGAGCAGTTCTTC. The chain couples TRBV12-3 or TRBV12-4 to TRBJ2-1; D unclear. The CDR3 has 13 residues. Trimming shortened V by 3 bases and J by 3 bases, and 6 bases separated the two germline ends.